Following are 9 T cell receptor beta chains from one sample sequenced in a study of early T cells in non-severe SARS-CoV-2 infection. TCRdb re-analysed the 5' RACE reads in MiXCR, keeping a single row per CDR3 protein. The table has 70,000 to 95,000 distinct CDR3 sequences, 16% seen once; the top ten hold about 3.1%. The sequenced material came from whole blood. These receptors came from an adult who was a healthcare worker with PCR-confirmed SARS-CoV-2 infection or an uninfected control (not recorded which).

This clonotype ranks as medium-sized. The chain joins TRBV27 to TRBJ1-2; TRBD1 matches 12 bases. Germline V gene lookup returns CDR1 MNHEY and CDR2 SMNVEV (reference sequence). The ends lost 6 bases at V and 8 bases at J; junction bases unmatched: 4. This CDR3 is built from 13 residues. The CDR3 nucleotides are TGTGCCAGCAGGGGACAGGGGGCAGGAGGCTACACCTTC. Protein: CASRGQGAGGYTF.

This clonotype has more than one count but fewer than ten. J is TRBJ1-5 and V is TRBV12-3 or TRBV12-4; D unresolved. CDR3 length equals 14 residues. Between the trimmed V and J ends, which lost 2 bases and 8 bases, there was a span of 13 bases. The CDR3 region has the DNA TGTGCCAGCAGTTTAAGGACGATCATAGAGCCCCAGCATTTT. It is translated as CASSLRTIIEPQHF.

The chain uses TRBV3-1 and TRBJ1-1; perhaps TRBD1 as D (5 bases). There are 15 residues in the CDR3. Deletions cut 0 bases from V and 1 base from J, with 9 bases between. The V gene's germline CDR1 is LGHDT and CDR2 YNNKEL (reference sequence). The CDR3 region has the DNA TGTGCCAGCAGCCAAGAAAGGGGAGGGAACACTGAAGCTTTCTTT. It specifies CASSQERGGNTEAFF.

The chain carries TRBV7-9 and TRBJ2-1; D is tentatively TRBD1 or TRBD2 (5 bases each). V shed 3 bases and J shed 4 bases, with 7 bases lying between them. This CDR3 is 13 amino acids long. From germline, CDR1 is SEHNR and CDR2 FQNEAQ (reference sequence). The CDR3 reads CASSFGAYNEQFF. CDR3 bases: TGTGCCAGCAGCTTCGGGGCGTACAATGAGCAGTTCTTC.

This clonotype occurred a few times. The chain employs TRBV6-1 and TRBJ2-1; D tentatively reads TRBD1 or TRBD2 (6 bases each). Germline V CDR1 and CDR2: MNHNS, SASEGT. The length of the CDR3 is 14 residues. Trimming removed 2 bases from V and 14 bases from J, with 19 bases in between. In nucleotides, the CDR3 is TGTGCCAGCAGTGAAATCATGGGGGGCAAGGGTGAGTTCTTC. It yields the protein CASSEIMGGKGEFF.

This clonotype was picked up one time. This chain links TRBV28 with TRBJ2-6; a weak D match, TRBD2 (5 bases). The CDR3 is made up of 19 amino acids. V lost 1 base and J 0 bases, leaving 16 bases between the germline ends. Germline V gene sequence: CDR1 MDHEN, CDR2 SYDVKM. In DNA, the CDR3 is TGTGCCAGCAGTTTATACACTAGTCGAATTGGCTCTGGGGCCAACGTCCTGACTTTC. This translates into CASSLYTSRIGSGANVLTF. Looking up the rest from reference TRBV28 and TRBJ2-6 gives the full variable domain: DVKVTQSSRYLVKRTGEKVFLECVQDMDHENMFWYRQDPGLGLRLIYFSYDVKMKEKGDIPEGYSVSREKKERFSLILESASTNQTSMYLCASSLYTSRIGSGANVLTFGAGSRLTVL.

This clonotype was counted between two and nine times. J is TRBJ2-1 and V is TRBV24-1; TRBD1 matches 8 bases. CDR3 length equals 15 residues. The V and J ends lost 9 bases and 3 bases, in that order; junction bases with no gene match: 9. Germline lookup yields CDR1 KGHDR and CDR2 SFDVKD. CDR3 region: CATGTGGKLYNEQFF. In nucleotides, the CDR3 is TGTGCCACCGGCACAGGGGGGAAACTCTACAATGAGCAGTTCTTC.

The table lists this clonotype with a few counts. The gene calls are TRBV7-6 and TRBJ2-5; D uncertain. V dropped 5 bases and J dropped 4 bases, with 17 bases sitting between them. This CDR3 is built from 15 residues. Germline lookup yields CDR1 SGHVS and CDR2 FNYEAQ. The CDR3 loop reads CASSPRPEGLETQYF. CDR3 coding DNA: TGTGCCAGCAGCCCTCGGCCTGAAGGATTAGAGACCCAGTACTTC.

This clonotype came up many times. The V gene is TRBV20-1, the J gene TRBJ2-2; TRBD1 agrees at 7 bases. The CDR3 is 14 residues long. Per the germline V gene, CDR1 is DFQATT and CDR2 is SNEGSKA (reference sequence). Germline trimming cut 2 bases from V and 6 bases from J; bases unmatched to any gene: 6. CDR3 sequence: CSARPDRAAGELFF. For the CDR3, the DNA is TGCAGTGCTAGACCCGACAGGGCCGCCGGGGAGCTGTTTTTT.